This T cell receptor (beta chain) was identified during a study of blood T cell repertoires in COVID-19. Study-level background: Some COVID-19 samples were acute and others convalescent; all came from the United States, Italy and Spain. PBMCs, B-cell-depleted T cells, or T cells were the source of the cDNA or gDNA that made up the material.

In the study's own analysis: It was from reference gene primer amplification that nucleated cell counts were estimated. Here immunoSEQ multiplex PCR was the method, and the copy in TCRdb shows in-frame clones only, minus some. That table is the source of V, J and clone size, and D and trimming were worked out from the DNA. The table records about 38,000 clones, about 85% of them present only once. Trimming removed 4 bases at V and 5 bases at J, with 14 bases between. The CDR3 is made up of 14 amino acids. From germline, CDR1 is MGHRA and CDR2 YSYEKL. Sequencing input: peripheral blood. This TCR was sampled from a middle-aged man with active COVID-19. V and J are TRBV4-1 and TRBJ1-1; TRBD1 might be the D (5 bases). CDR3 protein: CASSRTGGRTEAFF. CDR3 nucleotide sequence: TGCGCCAGCAGCCGTACCGGGGGGAGGACTGAAGCTTTCTTT.